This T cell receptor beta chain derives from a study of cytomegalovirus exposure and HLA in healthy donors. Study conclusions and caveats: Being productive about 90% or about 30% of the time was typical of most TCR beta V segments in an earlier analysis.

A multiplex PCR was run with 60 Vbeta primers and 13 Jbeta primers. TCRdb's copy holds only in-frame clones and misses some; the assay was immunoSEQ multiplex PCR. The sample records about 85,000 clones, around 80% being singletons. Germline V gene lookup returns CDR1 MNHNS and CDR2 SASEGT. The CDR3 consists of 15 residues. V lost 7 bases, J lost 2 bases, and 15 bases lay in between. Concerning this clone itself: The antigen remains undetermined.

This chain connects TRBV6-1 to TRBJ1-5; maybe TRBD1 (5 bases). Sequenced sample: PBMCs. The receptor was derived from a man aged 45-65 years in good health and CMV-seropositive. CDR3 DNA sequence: TGTGCCAGCATTCAAGTGCTCAGGGGCAATCAGCCCCAGCATTTT. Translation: CASIQVLRGNQPQHF.